Detailed here is one T cell receptor beta chain. The data stem from a study of T cells in Graves' hyperthyroidism and ophthalmopathy. Used for diagnoses were clinical symptoms, serum thyroxine and TRAb, thyroid ultrasound and orbital computed tomography. This CDR3 is built from 16 residues. The germline V and J ends were trimmed by 5 bases and 2 bases, with 19 bases remaining between them. From germline, CDR1 is SGHRS and CDR2 YFSETQ. RNA transcripts were the template for amplifying TCR beta CDR3 regions. The HTBI primer set served for first-round RT-PCR of the TCR CDR3. TCRdb processed the multiplex PCR reads anew with MiXCR; each CDR3 protein has one entry. This repertoire shows hundreds of thousands of distinct CDR3 sequences, just under 45% found once; its top ten account for less than 8.5%.

The sample comprised peripheral blood or thyroid tissue (not recorded which). This TCR came from an adult man with Graves' disease, either hyperthyroidism or ophthalmopathy (not recorded which). The rearrangement uses TRBV5-1 and TRBJ1-2; D gene uncertain. CDR3 region: CASRNRLSQKNYGYTF. The CDR3 DNA is TGCGCCAGCAGAAACAGACTTTCACAGAAGAACTATGGCTACACCTTC.